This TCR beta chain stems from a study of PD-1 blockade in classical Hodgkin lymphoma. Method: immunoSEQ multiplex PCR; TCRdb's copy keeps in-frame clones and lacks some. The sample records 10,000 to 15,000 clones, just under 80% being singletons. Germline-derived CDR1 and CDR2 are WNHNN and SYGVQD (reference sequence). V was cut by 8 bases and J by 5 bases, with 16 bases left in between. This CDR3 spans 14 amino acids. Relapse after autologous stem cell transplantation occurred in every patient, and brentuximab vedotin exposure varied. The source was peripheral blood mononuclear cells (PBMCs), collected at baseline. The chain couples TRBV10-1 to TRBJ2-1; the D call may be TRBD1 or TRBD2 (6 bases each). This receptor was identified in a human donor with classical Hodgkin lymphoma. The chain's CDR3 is CASRGGGNHNEQFF. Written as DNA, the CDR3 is TGCGCCAGCCGAGGAGGGGGTAATCACAATGAGCAGTTCTTC.